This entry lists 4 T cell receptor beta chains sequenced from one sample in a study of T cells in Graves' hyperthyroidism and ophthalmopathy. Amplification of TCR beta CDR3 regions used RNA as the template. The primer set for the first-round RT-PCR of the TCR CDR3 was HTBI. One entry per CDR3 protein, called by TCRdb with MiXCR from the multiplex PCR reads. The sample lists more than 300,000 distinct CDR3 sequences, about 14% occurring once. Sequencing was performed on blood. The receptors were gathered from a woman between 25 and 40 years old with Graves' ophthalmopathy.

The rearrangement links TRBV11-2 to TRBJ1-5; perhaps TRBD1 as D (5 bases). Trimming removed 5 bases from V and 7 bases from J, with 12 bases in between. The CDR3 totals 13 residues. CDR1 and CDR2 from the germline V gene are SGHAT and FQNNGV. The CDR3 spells CASSPGPYQPQHF. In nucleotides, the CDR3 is TGTGCCAGCAGCCCGGGGCCCTACCAGCCCCAGCATTTT. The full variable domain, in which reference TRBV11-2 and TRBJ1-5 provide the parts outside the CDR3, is EAGVAQSPRYKIIEKRQSVAFWCNPISGHATLYWYQQILGQGPKLLIQFQNNGVVDDSQLPKDRFSAERLKGVDSTLKIQPAKLEDSAVYLCASSPGPYQPQHFGDGTRLSIL.

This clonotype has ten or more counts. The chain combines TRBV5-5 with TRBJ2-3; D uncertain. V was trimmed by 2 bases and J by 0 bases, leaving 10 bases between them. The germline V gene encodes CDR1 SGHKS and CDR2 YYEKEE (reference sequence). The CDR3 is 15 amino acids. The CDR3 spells CASSLRTVSTDTQYF. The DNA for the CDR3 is TGTGCCAGCAGCTTACGAACAGTTAGCACAGATACGCAGTATTTT.

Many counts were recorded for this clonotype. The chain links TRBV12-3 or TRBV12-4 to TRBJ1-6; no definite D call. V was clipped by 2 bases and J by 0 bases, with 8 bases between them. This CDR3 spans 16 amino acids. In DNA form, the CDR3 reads TGTGCCAGCAGTTTACGGCCGAGCTCCTATAATTCACCCCTCCACTTT. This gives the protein CASSLRPSSYNSPLHF.

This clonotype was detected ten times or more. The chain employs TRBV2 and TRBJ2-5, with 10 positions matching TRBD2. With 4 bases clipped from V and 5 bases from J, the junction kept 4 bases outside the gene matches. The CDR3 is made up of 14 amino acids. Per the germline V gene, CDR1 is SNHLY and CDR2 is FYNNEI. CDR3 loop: CASSGAGGRETQYF. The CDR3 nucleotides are TGTGCCAGCAGTGGAGCGGGGGGGCGGGAGACCCAGTACTTC. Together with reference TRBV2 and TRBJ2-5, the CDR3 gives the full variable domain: EPEVTQTPSHQVTQMGQEVILRCVPISNHLYFYWYRQILGQKVEFLVSFYNNEISEKSEIFDDQFSVERPDGSNFTLKIRSTKLEDSAMYFCASSGAGGRETQYFGPGTRLLVL.